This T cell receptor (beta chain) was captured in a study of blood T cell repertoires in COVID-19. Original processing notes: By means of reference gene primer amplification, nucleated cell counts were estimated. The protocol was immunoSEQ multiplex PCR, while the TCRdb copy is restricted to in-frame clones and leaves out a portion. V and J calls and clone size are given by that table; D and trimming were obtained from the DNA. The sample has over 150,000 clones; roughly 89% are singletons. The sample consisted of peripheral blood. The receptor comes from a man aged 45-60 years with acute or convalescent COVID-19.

The CDR3 here is CASSTDSLLQFF. In DNA form, the CDR3 reads TGTGCCAGCAGTACGGACTCCCTCCTACAGTTCTTC. The rearrangement uses TRBV6-2 or TRBV6-3 and TRBJ2-1, with D tentatively TRBD2 (5 bases). V lost 5 bases to trimming and J lost 13 bases, with 15 bases between them. The CDR3 covers 12 residues. Germline V gene sequence: CDR1 MNHEY, CDR2 SVGEGT.